These T cell receptor beta chains were read from a single sample in a study of T cells in Graves' hyperthyroidism and ophthalmopathy. TCRdb called the multiplex PCR reads again in MiXCR, with one record for every CDR3 protein. The sample shows some 620,000 distinct CDR3 sequences, around 15% of them seen only once. The sequenced material came from blood. The source of these receptors is a woman aged 25 to 39 with Graves' hyperthyroidism. Both conserved end residues are part of each CDR3. The order of the fields is D gene, J gene, clone size, V gene, CDR3 DNA, CDR3 protein. A D gene is named only where the DNA matches it firmly. Clone size is not always given. Where it is, it says once, few, many or a class for expanded clones.

D gene: TRBD2
J gene: TRBJ2-2
clone size: many
V gene: TRBV2
CDR3 DNA: TGTGCCAGCAGTGAGGTAGCGGGCGGGGAGCTGTTTTTT
CDR3 protein: CASSEVAGGELFF

D gene: TRBD2
J gene: TRBJ2-7
clone size: NA
V gene: TRBV24-1
CDR3 DNA: TGTGCCACCAGTGACCCCGGGACTAGCGGGAGGTTCGGCGAGCAGTACTTC
CDR3 protein: CATSDPGTSGRFGEQYF

D gene: NA
J gene: TRBJ2-2
clone size: many
V gene: TRBV18
CDR3 DNA: TGTGCCAGCTCACCACGGCAGGGCGGCCCCACCGGGGAGCTGTTTTTT
CDR3 protein: CASSPRQGGPTGELFF

D gene: NA
J gene: TRBJ2-1
clone size: many
V gene: TRBV20-1
CDR3 DNA: TGCAGTGCTAGGGGGCAGGTAAATGAGCAGTTCTTC
CDR3 protein: CSARGQVNEQFF

D gene: NA
J gene: TRBJ2-7
clone size: many
V gene: TRBV30
CDR3 DNA: TGTGCCTGGCTAGTAAGGGGCCTCAGCTCCTACGAGCAGTACTTC
CDR3 protein: CAWLVRGLSSYEQYF

D gene: TRBD1
J gene: TRBJ1-6
clone size: few
V gene: TRBV3-1
CDR3 DNA: TGTGCCAGCAGCCATTCGGACAGGGGTGGGTCACCCCTCCACTTT
CDR3 protein: CASSHSDRGGSPLHF

D gene: TRBD1
J gene: TRBJ2-7
clone size: NA
V gene: TRBV5-1
CDR3 DNA: TGCGCCAGCAGCTTGGCCAGCGGACAGGGCGCCTACGAGCAGTACTTC
CDR3 protein: CASSLASGQGAYEQYF

D gene: TRBD2
J gene: TRBJ2-7
clone size: many
V gene: TRBV27
CDR3 DNA: TGTGCCAGCAGTTTAACTAGCGGAAACTACGAGCAGTACTTC
CDR3 protein: CASSLTSGNYEQYF

D gene: TRBD1
J gene: TRBJ1-4
clone size: NA
V gene: TRBV7-2
CDR3 DNA: TGTGCCAGCGGAAACAGGGGGCATGAAAAACTGTTTTTT
CDR3 protein: CASGNRGHEKLFF

D gene: TRBD1
J gene: TRBJ1-2
clone size: many
V gene: TRBV2
CDR3 DNA: TGTGCCAGCAGTTCCTCGACAGGGCAGGGCTATGGCTACACCTTC
CDR3 protein: CASSSSTGQGYGYTF

D gene: NA
J gene: TRBJ2-7
clone size: NA
V gene: TRBV6-2/TRBV6-3
CDR3 DNA: TGTGCCAGCAGCCCCGGCCTAGGGGCCTCCTACGAGCAGTACTTC
CDR3 protein: CASSPGLGASYEQYF

D gene: NA
J gene: TRBJ1-5
clone size: NA
V gene: TRBV15
CDR3 DNA: TGTGCCACCAGCAAATGGGGAGATCAGCCCCAGCATTTT
CDR3 protein: CATSKWGDQPQHF

D gene: NA
J gene: TRBJ1-6
clone size: few
V gene: TRBV27
CDR3 DNA: TGTGCCAGCAGTTCTCCCACCTCGGTGGGACTTCATTCACCCCTCCACTTT
CDR3 protein: CASSSPTSVGLHSPLHF

D gene: NA
J gene: TRBJ1-2
clone size: NA
V gene: TRBV7-3
CDR3 DNA: TGTGCCAGCAGCTTATCTGGGGCCTCAAACTATGGCTACACCTTC
CDR3 protein: CASSLSGASNYGYTF

D gene: TRBD2
J gene: TRBJ2-3
clone size: NA
V gene: TRBV5-4
CDR3 DNA: TGTGCCAGCAGCCCGGGACTAGCGATGGGAGATACGCAGTATTTT
CDR3 protein: CASSPGLAMGDTQYF

D gene: TRBD2
J gene: TRBJ2-1
clone size: many
V gene: TRBV28
CDR3 DNA: TGTGCCAGCAGTTCATTGGGACTAGCGGGAGACAATGAGCAGTTCTTC
CDR3 protein: CASSSLGLAGDNEQFF

D gene: TRBD2
J gene: TRBJ2-1
clone size: few
V gene: TRBV12-3/TRBV12-4
CDR3 DNA: TGTGCCAGCAGGTGGGAGATAGCGGGGAGGAGCAATGAGCAGTTCTTC
CDR3 protein: CASRWEIAGRSNEQFF

D gene: NA
J gene: TRBJ2-1
clone size: NA
V gene: TRBV7-3
CDR3 DNA: TGTGCCAGCAGCTTAACGTTCCGGGGCTCCTACAATGAGCAGTTCTTC
CDR3 protein: CASSLTFRGSYNEQFF

D gene: NA
J gene: TRBJ1-2
clone size: NA
V gene: TRBV3-1
CDR3 DNA: TGTGCCAGCAGCCAGCTGGTAACCCGCTATGGCTACACCTTC
CDR3 protein: CASSQLVTRYGYTF

D gene: NA
J gene: TRBJ2-7
clone size: many
V gene: TRBV11-2
CDR3 DNA: TGTGCCAGCAGCCCCGTCCGGGGGAAAGGGGACGAGCAGTACTTC
CDR3 protein: CASSPVRGKGDEQYF

D gene: TRBD2
J gene: TRBJ2-7
clone size: NA
V gene: TRBV19
CDR3 DNA: TGTGCCAGACGGACTAGCGGGATTGGGGAGCAGTACTTC
CDR3 protein: CARRTSGIGEQYF

D gene: TRBD2
J gene: TRBJ2-7
clone size: many
V gene: TRBV7-9
CDR3 DNA: TGTGCCAGCAGCAATGGACTAGCGGCGATTTACGAGCAGTACTTC
CDR3 protein: CASSNGLAAIYEQYF

D gene: NA
J gene: TRBJ1-6
clone size: many
V gene: TRBV5-1
CDR3 DNA: TGCGCCAGCAGCTTGGCCGGGGTAACCTCGGGTTCACCCCTCCACTTT
CDR3 protein: CASSLAGVTSGSPLHF

D gene: TRBD1
J gene: TRBJ1-5
clone size: once
V gene: TRBV30
CDR3 DNA: TGTGCCTGGAGTCGACAGGGACGACAGCCCCAGCATTTT
CDR3 protein: CAWSRQGRQPQHF

D gene: NA
J gene: TRBJ2-5
clone size: many
V gene: TRBV4-1
CDR3 DNA: TGCGCCAGCAGCCAAGATCGCATCCAAGAGACCCAGTACTTC
CDR3 protein: CASSQDRIQETQYF

D gene: NA
J gene: TRBJ1-3
clone size: many
V gene: TRBV20-1
CDR3 DNA: TGCAGTGCCCCCGAGCGGGCTTACTCTGGAAACACCATATATTTT
CDR3 protein: CSAPERAYSGNTIYF

D gene: TRBD2
J gene: TRBJ2-1
clone size: many
V gene: TRBV12-3/TRBV12-4
CDR3 DNA: TGTGCCAGCAGGCCGGGACTAGCGCCCAATGAGCAATTCTTC
CDR3 protein: CASRPGLAPNEQFF

D gene: NA
J gene: TRBJ2-7
clone size: many
V gene: TRBV5-6
CDR3 DNA: TGTGCCAGCAGCCGTAGCTGGCGGATCTACGAGCAGTACTTC
CDR3 protein: CASSRSWRIYEQYF

D gene: TRBD2
J gene: TRBJ2-1
clone size: NA
V gene: TRBV9
CDR3 DNA: TGTGCCAGCAGCGTAGCGGGACTAGCGGGGGAGGGGAATGAGCAGTTCTTC
CDR3 protein: CASSVAGLAGEGNEQFF

D gene: NA
J gene: TRBJ1-5
clone size: many
V gene: TRBV28
CDR3 DNA: TGTGCCAGCAGTTTTAGGAGGGGGGGTCAGCCCCAGCATTTT
CDR3 protein: CASSFRRGGQPQHF

D gene: NA
J gene: TRBJ2-1
clone size: many
V gene: TRBV11-2
CDR3 DNA: TGTGCCAGCAGCTTAGATCTAGGGTTAAATGAGCAGTTCTTC
CDR3 protein: CASSLDLGLNEQFF

D gene: NA
J gene: TRBJ1-5
clone size: many
V gene: TRBV3-1
CDR3 DNA: TGTGCCAGCAGCCCTTCCGGGAGCGACGTGCCCCAGCATTTT
CDR3 protein: CASSPSGSDVPQHF

D gene: TRBD1
J gene: TRBJ1-1
clone size: few
V gene: TRBV9
CDR3 DNA: TGTGCCAGCAGCCCCTGGACAGGGGTTGGGAACACTGAAGCTTTCTTT
CDR3 protein: CASSPWTGVGNTEAFF

D gene: NA
J gene: TRBJ2-7
clone size: many
V gene: TRBV27
CDR3 DNA: TGTGCCAGCAGCCCGGCGCTACGAAGGGGCTACGAGCAGTACTTC
CDR3 protein: CASSPALRRGYEQYF

D gene: NA
J gene: TRBJ1-6
clone size: NA
V gene: TRBV6-1
CDR3 DNA: TGTGCCAGCATTGTTGATCGGTGGGGTAATTCACCCCTCCACTTT
CDR3 protein: CASIVDRWGNSPLHF

D gene: TRBD2
J gene: TRBJ2-7
clone size: few
V gene: TRBV28
CDR3 DNA: TGTGCCAGCAGTTGGAGACTAGCGAGGTACTACGAGCAGTACTTC
CDR3 protein: CASSWRLARYYEQYF

D gene: TRBD2
J gene: TRBJ2-3
clone size: many
V gene: TRBV7-2
CDR3 DNA: TGTGCCAGCAGACTAGCGGGAGGGTTCACAGATACGCAGTATTTT
CDR3 protein: CASRLAGGFTDTQYF

D gene: NA
J gene: TRBJ1-6
clone size: NA
V gene: TRBV25-1
CDR3 DNA: TGTGCCAGCAGTGAATATCGTTGGGCGAATTCACCCCTCCACTTT
CDR3 protein: CASSEYRWANSPLHF

D gene: TRBD2
J gene: TRBJ2-5
clone size: NA
V gene: TRBV6-2/TRBV6-3
CDR3 DNA: TGTGCCAGCAGGGTGGGACTAGCAGCCAAAGAGACCCAGTACTTC
CDR3 protein: CASRVGLAAKETQYF

D gene: TRBD2
J gene: TRBJ2-7
clone size: many
V gene: TRBV30
CDR3 DNA: TGTGCCTGGGAACATAGCGGGAGGTCATACGAGCAGTACTTC
CDR3 protein: CAWEHSGRSYEQYF

D gene: NA
J gene: TRBJ2-1
clone size: many
V gene: TRBV6-2/TRBV6-3
CDR3 DNA: TGTGCCAGCAGAACCGCTGGGGGAGCTTACAATGAGCAGTTCTTC
CDR3 protein: CASRTAGGAYNEQFF